The 10 T cell receptor beta chains presented below share a single source sample, sequenced in a study of long-term antiretroviral therapy in people with HIV. Assay version v3.0 of immunoSEQ was used, and it was run at survey level. Sequenced by immunoSEQ multiplex PCR; TCRdb stores in-frame clones only, minus some. In the table there are around 20,000 clones, 76% of which are singletons. The starting material was unsorted PBMCs, obtained 0.5 years before starting antiretroviral therapy. The source of these receptors is a man aged 18 to 30 with HIV.

The chain couples TRBV19 to TRBJ1-3; D perhaps matches TRBD1 (5 bases). Germline assignment: CDR1 LNHDA and CDR2 SQIVND (reference sequence). V lost 9 bases and J 5 bases, leaving 8 bases between the germline ends. This CDR3 contains 11 residues. CDR3 sequence: CASWTRNTIYF. Here the CDR3 DNA reads TGTGCCAGCTGGACACGAAACACCATATATTTT.

This chain links TRBV5-1 with TRBJ1-2, with unresolved D. The length of the CDR3 is 18 residues. Deletions cut 1 base from V and 0 bases from J, with 19 bases between. Germline V CDR1 and CDR2: SGHRS, YFSETQ. The CDR3 reads CASSLLGKGQVANYGYTF. In DNA, the CDR3 is TGCGCCAGCAGCTTGTTGGGGAAGGGTCAAGTAGCTAACTATGGCTACACCTTC.

The chain combines TRBV19 with TRBJ1-1; TRBD1 agrees at 9 bases. The CDR3 has 14 residues. Germline trimming cut 6 bases from V and 4 bases from J; bases unmatched to any gene: 6. CDR1 is LNHDA, CDR2 SQIVND, per germline (reference sequence). CDR3 in amino acids: CASSLTGGGTEAFF. CDR3 DNA sequence: TGTGCCAGTAGCCTGACAGGGGGGGGCACTGAAGCTTTCTTT.

V gene TRBV7-9 combines with J gene TRBJ2-7; D may be TRBD1 (6 bases). CDR1 and CDR2 (germline): SEHNR, FQNEAQ (reference sequence). The CDR3 is made up of 13 amino acids. Trimming removed 1 base at V and 3 bases at J, with 7 bases between. The CDR3: CASSLVDSYEQYF. The CDR3 DNA sequence: TGTGCCAGCAGCTTAGTGGACAGCTACGAGCAGTACTTC.

V gene TRBV7-9 combines with J gene TRBJ2-2; D not certain. The V end lost 5 bases, the J end lost 1 base, and 11 bases lay between the germline ends. In germline, CDR1 is SEHNR, CDR2 FQNEAQ (reference sequence). The CDR3 sequence is 15 residues long. The CDR3 here is CASSQSQQNTGELFF. CDR3 in DNA: TGTGCCAGCAGCCAGTCACAGCAGAACACCGGGGAGCTGTTTTTT.

The chain uses TRBV28 and TRBJ1-5, with 7 positions matching TRBD1. Per the germline V gene, CDR1 is MDHEN and CDR2 is SYDVKM. This CDR3 has 14 residues. Trimming took 4 bases from V and 5 from J; bases not matched to a gene: 5. CDR3 nucleotides: TGTGCCAGCAGTTCGCGACAGGGCGATCAGCCCCAGCATTTT. Translated, it gives CASSSRQGDQPQHF. Supplemented by reference TRBV28 and TRBJ1-5, the full variable domain reads DVKVTQSSRYLVKRTGEKVFLECVQDMDHENMFWYRQDPGLGLRLIYFSYDVKMKEKGDIPEGYSVSREKKERFSLILESASTNQTSMYLCASSSRQGDQPQHFGDGTRLSIL.

J is TRBJ1-1 and V is TRBV5-6; 7 bases match TRBD1. This CDR3 has 14 residues. Germline CDR1 reads SGHDT; CDR2 reads YYEEEE. The V and J ends lost 1 base and 4 bases, in that order; junction bases with no gene match: 4. The CDR3 loop reads CASSLNRGGTEAFF. As DNA, the CDR3 is TGTGCCAGCAGCTTGAACAGGGGCGGCACTGAAGCTTTCTTT.

The genes are TRBV6-1 and TRBJ2-5; 12 nucleotides agree with TRBD2. The CDR3 is 13 amino acids. Germline loops: CDR1 MNHNS, CDR2 SASEGT. V gave up 6 bases and J gave up 8 bases; unmatched junction bases: 4. This CDR3 reads CASRRLAGETQYF. CDR3 sequence (DNA): TGTGCCAGCAGGCGACTAGCGGGAGAAACCCAGTACTTC.

This chain uses TRBV5-1 with TRBJ2-3; D is possibly TRBD2 (5 bases). The CDR3 runs to 15 residues. Germline CDR1 SGHRS, CDR2 YFSETQ. The V gene lost 7 bases and the J gene lost 4 bases, with 19 bases spanning the gap. The CDR3 reads CASSLSGSPADTQYF. In DNA, the CDR3 is TGCGCCAGCTCCCTAAGCGGCAGTCCCGCAGATACGCAGTATTTT.

This clone has just a few counts. The V gene is TRBV6-1, the J gene TRBJ1-1; D not resolved. This CDR3 has 13 residues. CDR1 is MNHNS, CDR2 SASEGT, per germline. V lost 7 bases and J lost 3, with 12 bases in between. CDR3 region: CASTQGFYTEAFF. As DNA, the CDR3 is TGTGCCAGCACTCAAGGGTTTTACACTGAAGCTTTCTTT.